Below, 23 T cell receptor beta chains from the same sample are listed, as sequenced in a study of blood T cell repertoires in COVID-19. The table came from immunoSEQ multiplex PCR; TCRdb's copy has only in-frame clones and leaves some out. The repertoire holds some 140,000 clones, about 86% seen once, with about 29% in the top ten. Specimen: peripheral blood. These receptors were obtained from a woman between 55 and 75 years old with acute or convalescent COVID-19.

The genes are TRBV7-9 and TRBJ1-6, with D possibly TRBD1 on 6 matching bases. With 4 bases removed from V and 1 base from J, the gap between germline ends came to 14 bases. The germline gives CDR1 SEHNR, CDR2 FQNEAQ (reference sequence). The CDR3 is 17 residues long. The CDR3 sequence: CASSSRGGASYNSPLHF. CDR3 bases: TGTGCCAGCAGCTCTAGGGGGGGTGCGTCCTATAATTCACCCCTCCACTTT. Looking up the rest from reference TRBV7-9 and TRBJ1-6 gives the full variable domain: DTGVSQNPRHKITKRGQNVTFRCDPISEHNRLYWYRQTLGQGPEFLTYFQNEAQLEKSRLLSDRFSAERPKGSFSTLEIQRTEQGDSAMYLCASSSRGGASYNSPLHFGNGTRLTVT.

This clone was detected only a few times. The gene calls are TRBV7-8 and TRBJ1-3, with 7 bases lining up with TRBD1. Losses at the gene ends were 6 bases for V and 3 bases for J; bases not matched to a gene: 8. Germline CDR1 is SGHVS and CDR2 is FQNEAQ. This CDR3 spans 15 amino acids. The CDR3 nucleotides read TGTGCCAGCAGTTATACAGGGGTTGTTGGAAACACCATATATTTT. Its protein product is CASSYTGVVGNTIYF.

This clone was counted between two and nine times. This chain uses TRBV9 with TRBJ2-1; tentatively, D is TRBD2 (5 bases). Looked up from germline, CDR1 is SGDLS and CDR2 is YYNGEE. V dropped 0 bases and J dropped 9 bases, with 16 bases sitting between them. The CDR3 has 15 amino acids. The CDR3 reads CASSVADYSAGEQFF. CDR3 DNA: TGTGCCAGCAGCGTAGCAGACTATAGTGCGGGTGAGCAGTTCTTC.

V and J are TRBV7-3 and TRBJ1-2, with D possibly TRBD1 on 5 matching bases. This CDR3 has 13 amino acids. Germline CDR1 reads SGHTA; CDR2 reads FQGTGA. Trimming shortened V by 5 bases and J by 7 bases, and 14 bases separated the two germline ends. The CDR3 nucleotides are TGTGCCAGCAGCGCATTTCCGGGGGGTGGCTACACCTTC. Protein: CASSAFPGGGYTF.

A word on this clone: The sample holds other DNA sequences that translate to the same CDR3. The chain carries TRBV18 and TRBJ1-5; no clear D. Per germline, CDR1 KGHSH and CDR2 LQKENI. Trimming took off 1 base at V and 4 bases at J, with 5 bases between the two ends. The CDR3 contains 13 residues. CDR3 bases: TGTGCCAGCTCACCACTTGAGAATCAGCCCCAGCATTTT. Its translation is CASSPLENQPQHF.

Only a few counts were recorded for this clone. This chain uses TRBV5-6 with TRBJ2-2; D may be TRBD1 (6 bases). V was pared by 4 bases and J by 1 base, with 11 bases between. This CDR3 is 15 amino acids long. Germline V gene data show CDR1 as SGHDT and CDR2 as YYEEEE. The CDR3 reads CASSPPGVNTGELFF. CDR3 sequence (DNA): TGTGCCAGCAGCCCTCCAGGGGTGAACACCGGGGAGCTGTTTTTT.

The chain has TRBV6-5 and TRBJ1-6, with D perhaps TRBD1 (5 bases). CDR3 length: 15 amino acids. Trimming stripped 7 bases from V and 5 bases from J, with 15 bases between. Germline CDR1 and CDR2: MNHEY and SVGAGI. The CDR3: CASTAGVGHNSPLHF. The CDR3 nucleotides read TGTGCCAGCACCGCGGGGGTGGGTCATAATTCACCCCTCCACTTT.

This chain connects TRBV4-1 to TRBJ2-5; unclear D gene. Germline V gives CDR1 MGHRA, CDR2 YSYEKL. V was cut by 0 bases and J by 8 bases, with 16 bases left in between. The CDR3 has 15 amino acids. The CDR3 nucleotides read TGCGCCAGCAGCCAAGATCTTGACCTAACGGGTACCCAGTACTTC. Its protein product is CASSQDLDLTGTQYF.

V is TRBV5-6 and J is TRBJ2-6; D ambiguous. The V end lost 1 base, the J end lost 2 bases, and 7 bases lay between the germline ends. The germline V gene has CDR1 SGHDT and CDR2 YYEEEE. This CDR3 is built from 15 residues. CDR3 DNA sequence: TGTGCCAGCAGCTTGCGAGGTGCTGGGGCCAACGTCCTGACTTTC. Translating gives CASSLRGAGANVLTF.

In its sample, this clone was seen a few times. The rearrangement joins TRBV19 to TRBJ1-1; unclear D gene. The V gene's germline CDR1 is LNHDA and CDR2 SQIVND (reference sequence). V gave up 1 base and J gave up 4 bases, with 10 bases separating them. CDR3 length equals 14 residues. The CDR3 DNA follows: TGTGCCAGTAGTATAGCCGCTGGGAGCACTGAAGCTTTCTTT. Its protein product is CASSIAAGSTEAFF. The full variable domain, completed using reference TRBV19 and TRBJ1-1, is DGGITQSPKYLFRKEGQNVTLSCEQNLNHDAMYWYRQDPGQGLRLIYYSQIVNDFQKGDIAEGYSVSREKKESFPLTVTSAQKNPTAFYLCASSIAAGSTEAFFGQGTRLTVV.

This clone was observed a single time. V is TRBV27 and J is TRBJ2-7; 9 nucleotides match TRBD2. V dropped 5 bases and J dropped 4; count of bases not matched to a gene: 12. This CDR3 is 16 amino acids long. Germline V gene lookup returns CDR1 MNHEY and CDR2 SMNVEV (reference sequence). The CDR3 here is CASSPQRTSERYEQYV. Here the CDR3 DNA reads TGTGCCAGCAGTCCCCAGAGGACTAGCGAAAGATACGAGCAGTACGTC.

The CDR3 reads CASSLSQGTGNTIYF. The CDR3 DNA reads TGTGCCAGCAGTTTATCACAGGGTACTGGAAACACCATATATTTT. This chain joins TRBV28 and TRBJ1-3, with D possibly being TRBD1 (6 bases). V was clipped by 1 base and J by 2 bases, with 9 bases between them. The CDR3 is 15 amino acids. The V gene's germline CDR1 is MDHEN and CDR2 SYDVKM.

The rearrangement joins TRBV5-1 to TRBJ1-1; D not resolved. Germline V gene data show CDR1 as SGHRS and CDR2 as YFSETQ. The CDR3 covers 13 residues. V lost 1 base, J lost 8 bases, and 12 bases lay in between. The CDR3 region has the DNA TGCGCCAGCAGCTTGACAGACGGATCCGAAGCTTTCTTT. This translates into CASSLTDGSEAFF.

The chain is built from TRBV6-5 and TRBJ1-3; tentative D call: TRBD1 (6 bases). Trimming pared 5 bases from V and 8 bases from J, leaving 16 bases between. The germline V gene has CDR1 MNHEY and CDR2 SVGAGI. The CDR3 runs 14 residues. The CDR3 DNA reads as TGTGCCAGCAGTCAGCTAGAGGGGGGGGACACCATATATTTT. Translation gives CASSQLEGGDTIYF.

CDR3 in amino acids: CSVEGTAPATEAFF. CDR3 DNA: TGCAGCGTTGAGGGGACAGCCCCGGCCACTGAAGCTTTCTTT. V is TRBV29-1 and J is TRBJ1-1; the match to TRBD1 covers 7 bases. The CDR3 totals 14 residues. The V gene's germline CDR1 is SQVTM and CDR2 ANQGSEA. V was pared by 3 bases and J by 4 bases, with 8 bases of the junction left unmatched.

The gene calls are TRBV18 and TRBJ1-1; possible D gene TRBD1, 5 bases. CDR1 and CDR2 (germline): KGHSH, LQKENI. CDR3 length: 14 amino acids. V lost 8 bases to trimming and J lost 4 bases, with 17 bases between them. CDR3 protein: CASLKTPGITEAFF. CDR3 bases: TGTGCCAGCCTCAAAACTCCAGGGATCACTGAAGCTTTCTTT. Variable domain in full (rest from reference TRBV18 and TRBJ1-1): NAGVMQNPRHLVRRRGQEARLRCSPMKGHSHVYWYRQLPEEGLKFMVYLQKENIIDESGMPKERFSAEFPKEGPSILRIQQVVRGDSAAYFCASLKTPGITEAFFGQGTRLTVV.

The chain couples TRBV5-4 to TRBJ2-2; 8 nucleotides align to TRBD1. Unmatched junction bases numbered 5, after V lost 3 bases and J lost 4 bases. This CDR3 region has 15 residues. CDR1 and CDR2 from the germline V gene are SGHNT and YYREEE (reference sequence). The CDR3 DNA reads TGTGCCAGCAGCTCCCGGGACAGGCTCACCGGGGAGCTGTTTTTT. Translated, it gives CASSSRDRLTGELFF.

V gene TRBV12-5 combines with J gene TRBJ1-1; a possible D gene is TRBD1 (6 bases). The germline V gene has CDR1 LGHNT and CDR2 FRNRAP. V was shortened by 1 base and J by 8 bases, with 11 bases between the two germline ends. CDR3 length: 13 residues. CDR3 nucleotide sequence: TGTGCTAGTGGTTTGGCTCCCGGGACAGAAGCTTTCTTT. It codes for CASGLAPGTEAFF.

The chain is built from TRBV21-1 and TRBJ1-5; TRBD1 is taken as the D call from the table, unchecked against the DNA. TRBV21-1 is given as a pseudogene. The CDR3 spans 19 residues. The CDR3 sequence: CASSNGRGQSGSVYQPQHF. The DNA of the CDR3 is TGTGCCAGCAGCAATGGACGTGGACAGTCGGGTTCGGTCTATCAGCCCCAGCATTTT.

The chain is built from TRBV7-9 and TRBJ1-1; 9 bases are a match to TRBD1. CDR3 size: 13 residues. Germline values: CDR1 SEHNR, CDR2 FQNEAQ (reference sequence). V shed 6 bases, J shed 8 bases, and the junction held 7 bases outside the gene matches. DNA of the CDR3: TGTGCCAGCAGTGGACAGGGGTCGGTCGAAGCTTTCTTT. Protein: CASSGQGSVEAFF.

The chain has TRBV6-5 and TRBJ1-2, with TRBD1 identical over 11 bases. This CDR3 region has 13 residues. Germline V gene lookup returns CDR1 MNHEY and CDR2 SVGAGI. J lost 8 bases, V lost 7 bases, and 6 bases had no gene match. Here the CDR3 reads CASIGQGAGGYTF. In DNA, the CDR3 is TGTGCCAGCATCGGACAGGGGGCCGGGGGCTACACCTTC.

The CDR3 is CSAIQFYEQYV. CDR3 in DNA: TGCAGTGCTATACAGTTTTACGAGCAGTACGTC. The chain combines TRBV20-1 with TRBJ2-7; D ambiguous. The V gene's germline CDR1 is DFQATT and CDR2 SNEGSKA (reference sequence). The V end was cut by 4 bases, the J end by 4 bases, with 8 bases between. This CDR3 is built from 11 residues.

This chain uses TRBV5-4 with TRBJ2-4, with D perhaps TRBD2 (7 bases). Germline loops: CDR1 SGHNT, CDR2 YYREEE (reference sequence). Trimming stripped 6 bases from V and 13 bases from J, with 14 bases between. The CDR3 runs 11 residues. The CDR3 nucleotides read TGTGCCAGCATAGGGGGGGAGGGACAGTACTTC. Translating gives CASIGGEGQYF.